This T cell receptor beta chain was retrieved from a study of CD8 T cells in ankylosing spondylitis. Study-level points and caveats: In ankylosing spondylitis patients, matched synovial fluid reportedly showed significant enrichment of disease-linked clones. What seemed typical of ankylosing spondylitis blood was a TCR beta motif built from about 8 highly homologous variants. Disease-linked clones were found to be CD8+ and relatively rare in peripheral blood.

This clonotype was counted many times. Its target is not known. V was pared by 7 bases and J by 4 bases, with 17 bases between. This CDR3 has 15 amino acids. Germline-derived CDR1 and CDR2 are LNHDA and SQIVND (reference sequence). Construction of TCR beta libraries was performed using quantitative 5'-RACE with molecular barcodes. TCRdb ran MiXCR on the 5' RACE reads and lists one entry per CDR3 protein. The sample yields approximately 250,000 distinct CDR3 sequences, approximately 8.4% seen once. This receptor was obtained from a female donor with ankylosing spondylitis or in good health (not recorded which). The specimen was blood, either unsorted or a sorted T cell fraction (not recorded which). The J gene is TRBJ1-5, the V gene TRBV19; no definite D call. The CDR3 bases are TGTGCCAGTAACCACCTCCCCGACTGGAATCAGCCCCAGCATTTT. Translation: CASNHLPDWNQPQHF.